This T cell receptor (beta chain) was sequenced during a study of blood T cell repertoires in COVID-19. This study enrolled people aged about 18 to 100 from about two dozen US geographic areas. Cohort 3 donors were reported recovered after two negative PCRs, clearance, or symptom resolution. V lost 8 bases and J lost 5; bases outside the gene matches: 5. The CDR3 sequence is 13 residues long. Profiling relied on immunoSEQ multiplex PCR, and the TCRdb table lists in-frame clones only, not all of them. The table lists roughly 500,000 clones, approximately 90% of them singletons, with roughly 1.9% in the top ten.

The receptor comes from a woman in her 40s who had recovered from COVID-19. The rearrangement links TRBV23-1 to TRBJ2-7; 11 positions match TRBD2. TRBV23-1 is classed as an ORF, of uncertain function. Material: PBMCs or T cells enriched from blood (not recorded which). The CDR3 region is CASSGTSGNEQYF. The CDR3, as DNA: TGCGCCAGCTCCGGGACTAGCGGCAACGAGCAGTACTTC.